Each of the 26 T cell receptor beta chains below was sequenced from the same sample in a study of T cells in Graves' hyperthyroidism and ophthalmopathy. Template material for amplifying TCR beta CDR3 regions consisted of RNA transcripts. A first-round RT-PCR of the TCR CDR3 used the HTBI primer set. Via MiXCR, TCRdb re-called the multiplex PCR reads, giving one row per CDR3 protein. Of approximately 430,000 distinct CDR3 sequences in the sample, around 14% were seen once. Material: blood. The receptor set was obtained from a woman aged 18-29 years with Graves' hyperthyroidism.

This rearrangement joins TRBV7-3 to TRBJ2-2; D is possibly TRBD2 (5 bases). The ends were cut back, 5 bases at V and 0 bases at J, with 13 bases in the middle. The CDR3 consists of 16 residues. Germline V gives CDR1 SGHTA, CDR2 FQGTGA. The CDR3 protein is CASSILSVSNTGELFF. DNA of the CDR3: TGTGCCAGCAGCATACTTAGCGTATCGAACACCGGGGAGCTGTTTTTT.

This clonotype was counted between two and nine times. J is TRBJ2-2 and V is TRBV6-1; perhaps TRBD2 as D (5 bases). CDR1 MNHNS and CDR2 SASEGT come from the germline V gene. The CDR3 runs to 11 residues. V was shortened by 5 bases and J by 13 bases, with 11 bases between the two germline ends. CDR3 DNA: TGTGCCAGCAGTCGACTAAATCGGCTGTTTTTT. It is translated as CASSRLNRLFF.

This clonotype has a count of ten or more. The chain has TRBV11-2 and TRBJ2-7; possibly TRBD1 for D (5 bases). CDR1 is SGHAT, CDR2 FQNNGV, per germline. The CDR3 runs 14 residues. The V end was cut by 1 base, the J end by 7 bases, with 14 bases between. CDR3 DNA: TGTGCCAGCAGCTTAGGGACAATGGGGCTGGAGCAGTACTTC. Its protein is CASSLGTMGLEQYF.

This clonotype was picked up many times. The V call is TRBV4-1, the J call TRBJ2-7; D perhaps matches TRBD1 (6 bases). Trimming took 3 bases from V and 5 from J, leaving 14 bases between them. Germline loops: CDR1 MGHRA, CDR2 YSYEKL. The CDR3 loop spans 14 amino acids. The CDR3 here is CASSQGAGTDEQYF. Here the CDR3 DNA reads TGCGCCAGCAGCCAGGGGGCCGGGACCGACGAGCAGTACTTC.

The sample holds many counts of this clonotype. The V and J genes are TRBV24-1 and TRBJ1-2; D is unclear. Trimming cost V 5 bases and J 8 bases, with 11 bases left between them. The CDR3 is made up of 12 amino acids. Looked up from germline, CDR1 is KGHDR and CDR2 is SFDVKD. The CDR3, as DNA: TGTGCCACCAGTGGTCCAACTGGCGGCTACACCTTC. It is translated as CATSGPTGGYTF.

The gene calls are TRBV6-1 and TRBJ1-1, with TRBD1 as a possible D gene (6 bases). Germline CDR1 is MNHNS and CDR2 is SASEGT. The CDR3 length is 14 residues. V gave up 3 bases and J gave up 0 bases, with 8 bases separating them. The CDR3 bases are TGTGCCAGCAGTGACGACAGGCTGAACACTGAAGCTTTCTTT. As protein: CASSDDRLNTEAFF.

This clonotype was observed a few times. The CDR3 sequence is CAISAPGTGAYEQYF. The CDR3 coding sequence is TGTGCCATCAGTGCACCCGGGACAGGGGCCTACGAGCAGTACTTC. The chain carries TRBV10-3 and TRBJ2-7, with 10 positions matching TRBD1. J was trimmed by 2 bases and V by 4 bases; bases with no gene match: 5. CDR3 size: 15 residues. From germline, CDR1 is ENHRY and CDR2 SYGVKD.

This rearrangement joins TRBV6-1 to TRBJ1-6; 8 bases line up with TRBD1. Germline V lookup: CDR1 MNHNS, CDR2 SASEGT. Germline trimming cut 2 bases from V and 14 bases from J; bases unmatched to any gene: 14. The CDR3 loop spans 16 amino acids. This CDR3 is CASSEYLGQVPVALHF. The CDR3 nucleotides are TGTGCCAGCAGTGAATACCTGGGACAGGTCCCAGTGGCCCTCCACTTT.

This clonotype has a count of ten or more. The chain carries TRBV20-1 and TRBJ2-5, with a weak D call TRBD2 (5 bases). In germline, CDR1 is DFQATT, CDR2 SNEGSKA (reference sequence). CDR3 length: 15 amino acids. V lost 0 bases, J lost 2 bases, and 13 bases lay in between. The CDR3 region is CSARDGSSVQETQYF. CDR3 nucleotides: TGCAGTGCTAGAGATGGGAGCTCGGTTCAAGAGACCCAGTACTTC.

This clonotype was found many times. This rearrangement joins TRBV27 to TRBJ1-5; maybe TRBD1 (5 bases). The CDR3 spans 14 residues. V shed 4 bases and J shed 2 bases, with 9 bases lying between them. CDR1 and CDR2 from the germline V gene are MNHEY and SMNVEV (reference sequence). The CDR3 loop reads CASSYGGGNQPQHF. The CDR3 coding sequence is TGTGCCAGCAGTTACGGGGGTGGCAATCAGCCCCAGCATTTT.

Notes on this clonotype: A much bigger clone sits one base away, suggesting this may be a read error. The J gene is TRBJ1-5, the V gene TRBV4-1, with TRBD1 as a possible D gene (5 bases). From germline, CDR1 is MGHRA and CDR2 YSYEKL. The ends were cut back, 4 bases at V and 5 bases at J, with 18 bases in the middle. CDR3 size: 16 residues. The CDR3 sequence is CASSRGPGRGHQPQHF. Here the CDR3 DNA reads TGCGCCAGCAGCCGAGGTCCCGGGAGGGGCCATCAGCCCCAGCATTTT.

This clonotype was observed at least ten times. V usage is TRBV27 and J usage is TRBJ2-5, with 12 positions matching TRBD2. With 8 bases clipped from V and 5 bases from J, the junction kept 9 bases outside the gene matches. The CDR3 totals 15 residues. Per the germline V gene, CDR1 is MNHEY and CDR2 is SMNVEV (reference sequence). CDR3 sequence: CASRGLAGPTETQYF. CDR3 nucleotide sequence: TGTGCCAGCCGGGGACTAGCGGGTCCAACGGAGACCCAGTACTTC.

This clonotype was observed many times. The CDR3: CASSQQLAGADTQYF. The CDR3 bases are TGTGCCAGCAGCCAACAACTAGCGGGGGCAGATACGCAGTATTTT. V is TRBV3-1 and J is TRBJ2-3, with 11 bases aligning to TRBD2. CDR1 and CDR2 (germline): LGHDT, YNNKEL (reference sequence). After removal of 2 bases from V and 4 bases from J, the junction contained 2 bases not matched to a gene. This CDR3 comprises 15 residues.

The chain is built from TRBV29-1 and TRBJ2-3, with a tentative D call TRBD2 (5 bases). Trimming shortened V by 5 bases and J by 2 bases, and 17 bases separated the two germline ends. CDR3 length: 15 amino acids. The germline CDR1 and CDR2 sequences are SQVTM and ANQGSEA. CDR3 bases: TGCAGCGTTAGGACTCCGGAAACGTCCACAGATACGCAGTATTTT. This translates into CSVRTPETSTDTQYF.

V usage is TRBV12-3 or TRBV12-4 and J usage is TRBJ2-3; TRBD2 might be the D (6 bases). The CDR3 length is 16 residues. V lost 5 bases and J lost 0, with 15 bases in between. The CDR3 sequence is CASSPGTSDSTDTQYF. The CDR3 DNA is TGTGCCAGCAGTCCCGGGACTTCAGATAGCACAGATACGCAGTATTTT.

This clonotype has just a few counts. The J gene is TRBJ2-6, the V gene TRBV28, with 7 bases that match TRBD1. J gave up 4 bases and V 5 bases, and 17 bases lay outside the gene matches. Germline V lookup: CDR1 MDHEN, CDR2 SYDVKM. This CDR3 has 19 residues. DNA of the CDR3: TGTGCCAGCAGTCCCCTAATCTGGGACAGAACGAACGGGGCCAACGTCCTGACTTTC. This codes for CASSPLIWDRTNGANVLTF.

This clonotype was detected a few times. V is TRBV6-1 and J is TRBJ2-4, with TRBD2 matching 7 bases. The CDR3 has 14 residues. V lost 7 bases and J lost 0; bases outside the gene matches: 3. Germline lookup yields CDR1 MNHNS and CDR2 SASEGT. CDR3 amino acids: CASKGGTAKNIQYF. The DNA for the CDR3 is TGTGCCAGCAAGGGAGGGACAGCCAAAAACATTCAGTACTTC.

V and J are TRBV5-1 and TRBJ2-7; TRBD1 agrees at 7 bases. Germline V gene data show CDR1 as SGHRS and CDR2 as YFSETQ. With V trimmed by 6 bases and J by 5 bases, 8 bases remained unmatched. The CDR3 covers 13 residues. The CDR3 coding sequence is TGCGCCAGCAACAGGGGACCCCTGGACGAGCAGTACTTC. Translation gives CASNRGPLDEQYF.

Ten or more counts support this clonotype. The CDR3 protein is CAWSQGYNQPQHF. The DNA for the CDR3 is TGTGCCTGGAGTCAGGGCTATAATCAGCCCCAGCATTTT. V and J are TRBV30 and TRBJ1-5, with D possibly matching TRBD1 (5 bases). V lost 2 bases and J lost 4, with 9 bases in between. The V gene's germline CDR1 is GTSNPN and CDR2 SVGIG (reference sequence). The CDR3 has 13 amino acids.

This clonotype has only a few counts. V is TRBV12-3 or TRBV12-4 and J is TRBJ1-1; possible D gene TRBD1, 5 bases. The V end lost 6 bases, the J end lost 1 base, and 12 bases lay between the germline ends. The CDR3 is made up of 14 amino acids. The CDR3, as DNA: TGTGCCAGCAGGGAGGGACTCCAGAACACTGAAGCTTTCTTT. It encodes CASREGLQNTEAFF.

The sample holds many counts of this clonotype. The chain's CDR3 is CATSDLRTGEGTDTQYF. The CDR3 nucleotides are TGTGCCACCAGTGATTTGAGGACAGGGGAAGGCACAGATACGCAGTATTTT. The rearrangement joins TRBV24-1 to TRBJ2-3, with 9 nucleotides matching TRBD1. Unmatched junction bases numbered 4, after V lost 0 bases and J lost 1 base. The CDR3 has 17 amino acids. Germline loops: CDR1 KGHDR, CDR2 SFDVKD.

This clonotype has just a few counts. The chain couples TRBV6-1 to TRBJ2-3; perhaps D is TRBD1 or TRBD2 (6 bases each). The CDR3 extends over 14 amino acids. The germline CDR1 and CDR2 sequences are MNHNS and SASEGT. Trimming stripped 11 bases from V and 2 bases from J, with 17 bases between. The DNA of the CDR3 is TGTGCCCACGGGAGCGGACAGTTCACAGATACGCAGTATTTT. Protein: CAHGSGQFTDTQYF.

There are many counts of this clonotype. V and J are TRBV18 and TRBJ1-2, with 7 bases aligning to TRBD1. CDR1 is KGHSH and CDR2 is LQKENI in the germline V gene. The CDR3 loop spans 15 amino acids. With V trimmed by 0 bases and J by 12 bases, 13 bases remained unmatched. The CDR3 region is CASSPPGTVNSHHTF. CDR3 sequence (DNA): TGTGCCAGCTCACCACCAGGGACAGTTAATTCTCACCACACCTTC.

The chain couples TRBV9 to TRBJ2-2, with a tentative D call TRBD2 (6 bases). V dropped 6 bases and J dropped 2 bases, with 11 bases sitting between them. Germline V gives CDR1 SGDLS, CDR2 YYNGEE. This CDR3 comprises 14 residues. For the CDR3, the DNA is TGTGCCAGCAAATCGCGGGGAAACACCGGGGAGCTGTTTTTT. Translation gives CASKSRGNTGELFF.

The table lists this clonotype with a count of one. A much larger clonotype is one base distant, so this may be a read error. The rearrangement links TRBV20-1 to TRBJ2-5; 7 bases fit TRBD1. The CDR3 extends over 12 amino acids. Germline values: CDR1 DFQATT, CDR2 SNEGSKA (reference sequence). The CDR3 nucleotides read TGCAGTCCTAGAGTACAGGGGGAGACCCAGTACTTC. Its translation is CSPRVQGETQYF.

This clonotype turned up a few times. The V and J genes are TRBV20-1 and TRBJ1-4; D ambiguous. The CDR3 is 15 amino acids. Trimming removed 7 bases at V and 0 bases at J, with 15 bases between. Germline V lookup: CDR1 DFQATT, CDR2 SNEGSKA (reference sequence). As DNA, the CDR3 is TGCAGTGTTTTTTTTTTGGGTTCAACTAATGAAAAACTGTTTTTT. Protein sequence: CSVFFLGSTNEKLFF.